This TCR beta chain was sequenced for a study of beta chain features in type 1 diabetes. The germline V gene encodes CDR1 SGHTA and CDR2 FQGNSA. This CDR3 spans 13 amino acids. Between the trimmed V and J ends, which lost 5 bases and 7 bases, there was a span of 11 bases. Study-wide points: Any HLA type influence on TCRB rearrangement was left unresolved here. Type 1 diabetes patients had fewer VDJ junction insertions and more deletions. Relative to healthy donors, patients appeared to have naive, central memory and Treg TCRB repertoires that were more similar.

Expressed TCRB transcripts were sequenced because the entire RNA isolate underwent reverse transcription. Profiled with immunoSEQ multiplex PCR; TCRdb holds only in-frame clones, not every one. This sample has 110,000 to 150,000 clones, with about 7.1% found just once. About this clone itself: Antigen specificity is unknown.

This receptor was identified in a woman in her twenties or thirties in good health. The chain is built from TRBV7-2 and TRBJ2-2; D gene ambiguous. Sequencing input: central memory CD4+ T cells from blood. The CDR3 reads CASSRDWSGELFF. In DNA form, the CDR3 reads TGTGCCAGCAGCCGCGACTGGAGCGGGGAGCTGTTTTTT.